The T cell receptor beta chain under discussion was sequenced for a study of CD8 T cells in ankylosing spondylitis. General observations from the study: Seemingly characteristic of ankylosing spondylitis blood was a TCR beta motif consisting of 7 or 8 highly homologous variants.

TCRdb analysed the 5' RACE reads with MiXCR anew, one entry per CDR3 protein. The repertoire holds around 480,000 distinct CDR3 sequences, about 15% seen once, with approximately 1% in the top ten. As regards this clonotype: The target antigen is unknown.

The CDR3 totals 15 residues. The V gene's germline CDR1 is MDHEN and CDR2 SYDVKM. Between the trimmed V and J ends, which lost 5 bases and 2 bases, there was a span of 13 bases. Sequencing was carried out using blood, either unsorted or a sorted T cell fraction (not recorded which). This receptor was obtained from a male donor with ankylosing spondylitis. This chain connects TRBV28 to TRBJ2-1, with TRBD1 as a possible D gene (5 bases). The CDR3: CASSVVRVTYNEQFF. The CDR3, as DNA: TGTGCCAGCAGTGTTGTCAGGGTAACCTACAATGAGCAGTTCTTC.